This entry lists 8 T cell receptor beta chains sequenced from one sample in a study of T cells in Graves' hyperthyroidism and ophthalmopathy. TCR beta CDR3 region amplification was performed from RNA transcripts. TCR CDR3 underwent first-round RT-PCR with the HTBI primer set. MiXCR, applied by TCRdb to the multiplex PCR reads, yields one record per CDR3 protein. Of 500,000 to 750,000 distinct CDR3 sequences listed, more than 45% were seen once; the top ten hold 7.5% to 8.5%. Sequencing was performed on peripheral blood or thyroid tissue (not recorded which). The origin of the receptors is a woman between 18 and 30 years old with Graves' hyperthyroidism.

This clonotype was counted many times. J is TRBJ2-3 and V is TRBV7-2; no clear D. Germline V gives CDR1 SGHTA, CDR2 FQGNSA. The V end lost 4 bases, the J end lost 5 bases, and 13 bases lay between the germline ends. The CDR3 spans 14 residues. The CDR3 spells CASSSQLWRDTQYF. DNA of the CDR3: TGTGCCAGCAGCTCACAGTTGTGGAGAGATACGCAGTATTTT.

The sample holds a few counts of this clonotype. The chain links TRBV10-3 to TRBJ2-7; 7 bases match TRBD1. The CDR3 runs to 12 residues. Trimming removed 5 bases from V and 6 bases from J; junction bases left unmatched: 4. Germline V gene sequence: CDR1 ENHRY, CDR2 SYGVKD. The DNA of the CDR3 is TGTGCCATCAGTTTACAGGGGTGCGAGCAGTACTTC. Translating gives CAISLQGCEQYF.

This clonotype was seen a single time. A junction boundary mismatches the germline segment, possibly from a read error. CDR3 region: CAASDPRDDNYGSTF. CDR3 in DNA: TGTGCCGCCAGTGATCCCAGGGATGATAACTATGGCTCCACCTTC. This chain links TRBV24-1 with TRBJ1-2; D perhaps matches TRBD1 (5 bases). Germline loops: CDR1 KGHDR, CDR2 SFDVKD. The length of the CDR3 is 15 residues.

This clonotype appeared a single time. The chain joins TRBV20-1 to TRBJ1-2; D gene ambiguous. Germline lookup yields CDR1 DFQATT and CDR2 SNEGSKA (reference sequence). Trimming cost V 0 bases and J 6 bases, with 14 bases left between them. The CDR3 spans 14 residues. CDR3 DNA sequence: TGCAGTGCTAGAGATGCGGTGGGTGAGCATGGCTACACCTTC. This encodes CSARDAVGEHGYTF.

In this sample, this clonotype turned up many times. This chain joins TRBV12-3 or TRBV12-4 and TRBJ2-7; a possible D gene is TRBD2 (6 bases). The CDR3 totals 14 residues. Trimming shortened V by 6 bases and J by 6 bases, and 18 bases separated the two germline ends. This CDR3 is CASRFAGLVGEQYF. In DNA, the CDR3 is TGTGCCAGCAGATTCGCGGGGCTTGTCGGCGAGCAGTACTTC.

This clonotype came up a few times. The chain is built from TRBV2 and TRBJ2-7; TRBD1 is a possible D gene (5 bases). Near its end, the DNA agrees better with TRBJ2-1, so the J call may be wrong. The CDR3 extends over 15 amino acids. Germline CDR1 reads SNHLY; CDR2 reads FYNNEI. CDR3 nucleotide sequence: TGTGCCAGCAGGGCAGACCTCCTAGGGGACAATGAGCAGTTCTTC. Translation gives CASRADLLGDNEQFF.

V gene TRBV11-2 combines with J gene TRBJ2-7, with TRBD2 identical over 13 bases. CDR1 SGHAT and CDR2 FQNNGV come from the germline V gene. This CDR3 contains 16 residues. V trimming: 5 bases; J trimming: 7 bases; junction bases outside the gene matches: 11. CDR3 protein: CASSLGGLAGYNEQYF. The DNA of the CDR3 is TGTGCCAGCAGCCTAGGGGGACTAGCGGGATACAATGAGCAGTACTTC.

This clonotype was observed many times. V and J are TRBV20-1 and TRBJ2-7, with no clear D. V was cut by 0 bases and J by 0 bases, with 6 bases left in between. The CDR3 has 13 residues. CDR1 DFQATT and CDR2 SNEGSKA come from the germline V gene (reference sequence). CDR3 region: CSARDLGSYEQYF. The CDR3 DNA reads TGCAGTGCTAGAGACTTGGGCTCCTACGAGCAGTACTTC.